A single T cell receptor (beta chain) is shown here with its context. The data were taken from a study of shared clonotypes between healthy human individuals. V dropped 4 bases and J dropped 2; count of bases not matched to a gene: 8. The CDR3 spans 18 residues. Germline CDR1 LGHNA, CDR2 YNFKEQ. Sequenced by immunoSEQ multiplex PCR; TCRdb stores in-frame clones only, minus some. The repertoire has about 2.4 million clones, under 95% of them found once; the top ten carry approximately 0.36%. J is TRBJ2-7 and V is TRBV4-2; 16 nucleotides align to TRBD2. The receptor was derived from a man aged 18-30 years in good health. Some clones in this sample may be carry-over from other donors' samples. The sample comprised naive CD4+ T cells from PBMCs. Subset meaning: CD45RA+ positively selected. CDR3: CASSLSPGTSGRAYEQYF. As DNA, the CDR3 is TGTGCCAGCAGCCTCAGTCCCGGGACTAGCGGGAGGGCCTACGAGCAGTACTTC.